Below, 28 T cell receptor beta chains from the same sample are listed, as sequenced in a study of blood T cells in healthy people across ages. For the second PCR, which ran for about 7 to 11 cycles, a sample-barcoded 5' primer and a J-beta primer mix were used. TCRdb redid the calling of the 5' RACE reads with MiXCR, one entry per CDR3 protein. Of some 1,500,000 distinct CDR3 sequences listed, 35% to 45% are singletons. Sequences were obtained from blood. These receptors came from a woman in her late teens or twenties in good health.

This sequence joins TRBV29-1 and TRBJ2-5; 8 bases are a match to TRBD2. The germline V gene encodes CDR1 SQVTM and CDR2 ANQGSEA. The V segment lost 3 bases and the J segment 11 bases; nucleotides outside the gene matches: 11. CDR3 size: 13 residues. CDR3 nucleotide sequence: TGCAGCGTTGATACTAGCGGCGCGTATGAGCAGTACTTC. This gives the protein CSVDTSGAYEQYF.

The chain combines TRBV10-3 with TRBJ2-3; 14 bases agree with TRBD2. The J segment lost 8 bases and the V segment lost 4 bases, leaving 5 bases of the junction unmatched. The CDR3 length is 15 residues. The germline CDR1 and CDR2 sequences are ENHRY and SYGVKD. The CDR3 DNA reads TGTGCCATCAGTGTTGGGACTAGCGGGAGCGCTACGCAGTATTTT. As protein: CAISVGTSGSATQYF.

This clonotype was detected only a few times. The V and J genes are TRBV7-9 and TRBJ1-2, with TRBD1 identical over 7 bases. Germline V gene data show CDR1 as SEHNR and CDR2 as FQNEAQ (reference sequence). The CDR3 contains 13 residues. The ends lost 6 bases at V and 3 bases at J; junction bases unmatched: 4. The CDR3 nucleotides read TGTGCCAGCAGACCCGGACAGGACTATGGCTACACCTTC. Its protein is CASRPGQDYGYTF.

The chain recombines TRBV3-1 with TRBJ2-5; TRBD1 might be the D (5 bases). The CDR3 runs to 15 residues. The ends were cut back, 1 base at V and 2 bases at J, with 11 bases in the middle. The germline V gene encodes CDR1 LGHDT and CDR2 YNNKEL (reference sequence). Here the CDR3 reads CASSQGTDNQETQYF. The CDR3 DNA reads TGTGCCAGCAGCCAAGGGACGGACAATCAAGAGACCCAGTACTTC.

Only a few counts were recorded for this clonotype. The CDR3 DNA is TGTGCCAGCAGTTACAACGGCCCAACGTTCGCTTTCTTT. This gives the protein CASSYNGPTFAFF. The chain carries TRBV6-6 and TRBJ1-1; D remains ambiguous. The CDR3 is 13 amino acids. Germline V lookup: CDR1 MNHNY, CDR2 SVGAGI (reference sequence). V gave up 2 bases and J gave up 11 bases, with 15 bases separating them.

This clonotype was seen just once. V is TRBV27 and J is TRBJ1-1; D gene uncertain. This CDR3 has 17 residues. In germline, CDR1 is MNHEY, CDR2 SMNVEV (reference sequence). V lost 8 bases and J lost 0, with 22 bases in between. The CDR3 sequence is CASFPSPRLAMNTEAFF. For the CDR3, the DNA is TGTGCCAGCTTTCCCTCCCCTAGATTGGCGATGAACACTGAAGCTTTCTTT.

The chain uses TRBV18 and TRBJ1-3; D remains ambiguous. In germline, CDR1 is KGHSH, CDR2 LQKENI. V lost 2 bases and J lost 0, with 8 bases in between. CDR3 length: 15 residues. The CDR3, as DNA: TGTGCCAGCTCACCAGCTAAATACTCTGGAAACACCATATATTTT. Translation gives CASSPAKYSGNTIYF.

The chain employs TRBV20-1 and TRBJ2-3, with D tentatively TRBD2 (5 bases). V was pared by 2 bases and J by 4 bases, with 10 bases between. The length of the CDR3 is 13 residues. Per germline, CDR1 DFQATT and CDR2 SNEGSKA (reference sequence). The CDR3 region is CSARRGRADTQYF. The CDR3 nucleotides are TGCAGTGCTAGACGGGGTCGAGCAGATACGCAGTATTTT.

This chain joins TRBV28 and TRBJ2-1, with 10 positions matching TRBD1. The CDR3 length is 15 residues. Germline CDR1 is MDHEN and CDR2 is SYDVKM. V was pared by 4 bases and J by 9 bases, with 9 bases of the junction left unmatched. CDR3 nucleotide sequence: TGTGCCAGCAGTTCCCCCAGGACAGGGGGGCCTGAGCAGTTCTTC. This translates into CASSSPRTGGPEQFF.

The chain is built from TRBV7-4 and TRBJ1-5, with D unresolved. This CDR3 has 16 residues. Trimming took 6 bases from V and 3 from J, leaving 18 bases between them. CDR1 SGHVT and CDR2 SQSDAQ come from the germline V gene. CDR3 sequence: CASRPLRGLANQPQHF. The DNA for the CDR3 is TGTGCCAGCAGACCTCTTCGTGGCCTAGCCAATCAGCCCCAGCATTTT.

Notes on this clonotype: A read error may explain this, as a much larger clone is one base away. V usage is TRBV10-3 and J usage is TRBJ2-1, with D perhaps TRBD1 (6 bases). The CDR3 consists of 13 residues. Germline V gene lookup returns CDR1 ENHRY and CDR2 SYGVKD. This CDR3 reads CAISGGPGNEQLF. The CDR3 region has the DNA TGTGCCATCAGTGGGGGGCCGGGCAATGAGCAGTTATTC.

The chain links TRBV28 to TRBJ2-1; TRBD2 agrees at 13 bases. Gene TRBJ2-7 matches the end of the DNA better, so the J call may be wrong. CDR3 length: 16 residues. Germline CDR1 reads MDHEN; CDR2 reads SYDVKM. CDR3 coding DNA: TGTGCCAGCAGGCCAGGACTAGCGGGAGAGTACAATGAGCAGTACTTC. This gives the protein CASRPGLAGEYNEQYF.

The chain couples TRBV3-1 to TRBJ2-7, with 7 bases that match TRBD2. The end of the DNA fits TRBJ2-5 better, so the J call may be wrong. This CDR3 has 16 amino acids. Germline V lookup: CDR1 LGHDT, CDR2 YNNKEL (reference sequence). CDR3 protein: CASSQRLARGFETQYF. The DNA of the CDR3 is TGTGCCAGCAGCCAGAGACTAGCCCGGGGTTTTGAGACCCAGTACTTC.

The table lists this clonotype with many counts. The gene calls are TRBV6-6 and TRBJ2-1; tentative D call: TRBD1 (6 bases). CDR3 size: 15 residues. The V and J ends lost 6 bases and 6 bases respectively, with 18 bases between them. The germline CDR1 and CDR2 sequences are MNHNY and SVGAGI (reference sequence). Here the CDR3 DNA reads TGTGCCAGCAGCCCCTCCCCGGACAGCTCCAATGAGCAGTTCTTC. Protein: CASSPSPDSSNEQFF.

This clonotype occurred a few times. The V gene is TRBV7-2, the J gene TRBJ2-7; tentatively, D is TRBD2 (6 bases). Trimming took off 1 base at V and 6 bases at J, with 10 bases between the two ends. The germline CDR1 and CDR2 sequences are SGHTA and FQGNSA. This CDR3 has 13 amino acids. In DNA form, the CDR3 reads TGTGCCAGCAGCTTAGTTCAGGAGGGCGAGCAGTACTTC. This codes for CASSLVQEGEQYF.

This clonotype has only a few counts. The chain has TRBV7-2 and TRBJ2-1; 10 bases match TRBD2. The CDR3 is 17 amino acids. CDR1 SGHTA and CDR2 FQGNSA come from the germline V gene. Trimming removed 3 bases from V and 4 bases from J; junction bases left unmatched: 9. CDR3 sequence reads: CASSFIELAGTYNEQFF. The CDR3 nucleotides read TGTGCCAGCAGCTTTATAGAACTAGCGGGGACTTACAATGAGCAGTTCTTC.

Only a few counts were recorded for this clonotype. The rearrangement links TRBV27 to TRBJ1-2; maybe TRBD1 (6 bases). This CDR3 has 15 amino acids. V lost 5 bases to trimming and J lost 3 bases, with 16 bases between them. Germline V gene lookup returns CDR1 MNHEY and CDR2 SMNVEV (reference sequence). The CDR3 nucleotides read TGTGCCAGCAGTGAATACCGCGGGGGCGACTATGGCTACACCTTC. Translated: CASSEYRGGDYGYTF.

This clonotype appeared once. A junction end diverges from the germline sequence, so it may reflect a read error. The V gene is TRBV7-9, the J gene TRBJ2-1; TRBD1 matches 9 bases. From germline, CDR1 is SEHNR and CDR2 FQNEAQ (reference sequence). The CDR3 is 17 residues long. CDR3 DNA: TGTACCAGCAGCTTAATGTCGGGACAGGGAGTGAGCAATGAGCAGTTCTTC. Its protein is CTSSLMSGQGVSNEQFF.

The CDR3 coding sequence is TGTGCCAGCAGTCTCCACAACGGGCAGCTAAGTCCAAAGTTCTTC. It encodes CASSLHNGQLSPKFF. The chain employs TRBV27 and TRBJ2-1; no reliable D call. The CDR3 covers 15 residues. Germline CDR1 is MNHEY and CDR2 is SMNVEV (reference sequence). Trimming pared 5 bases from V and 14 bases from J, leaving 25 bases between.

V usage is TRBV27 and J usage is TRBJ1-2, with 7 bases fitting TRBD1. V dropped 8 bases and J dropped 1; count of bases not matched to a gene: 10. CDR3 length equals 15 residues. The germline V gene has CDR1 MNHEY and CDR2 SMNVEV (reference sequence). The CDR3 DNA reads TGTGCCAGCGCCTCTTCAGGGGGGGATAACTATGGCTACACCTTC. This sequence encodes CASASSGGDNYGYTF.

In its sample, this clonotype was seen a few times. The V call is TRBV29-1, the J call TRBJ2-1; TRBD1 matches at 8 bases. With V trimmed by 7 bases and J by 4 bases, 9 bases remained unmatched. Germline loops: CDR1 SQVTM, CDR2 ANQGSEA. The CDR3 extends over 14 amino acids. CDR3 region: CSETGDGVYNEQFF. DNA of the CDR3: TGCAGCGAGACAGGGGATGGGGTTTACAATGAGCAGTTCTTC.

This chain links TRBV7-6 with TRBJ2-3; 7 bases are a match to TRBD2. With V trimmed by 5 bases and J by 4 bases, 6 bases remained unmatched. This CDR3 spans 14 amino acids. Germline assignment: CDR1 SGHVS and CDR2 FNYEAQ. CDR3: CASSRGTISDTQYF. The CDR3 DNA reads TGTGCCAGCAGCCGAGGGACTATCTCAGATACGCAGTATTTT.

The chain couples TRBV5-1 to TRBJ2-3, with a weak D call TRBD1 (6 bases). Looked up from germline, CDR1 is SGHRS and CDR2 is YFSETQ. This CDR3 region has 15 residues. Between the trimmed V and J ends, which lost 7 bases and 0 bases, there was a span of 15 bases. The CDR3 reads CASRRGVGSTDTQYF. The CDR3 region has the DNA TGCGCCAGCCGCAGGGGCGTTGGTAGCACAGATACGCAGTATTTT.

In regard to this clonotype: The junction shows a germline mismatch at one end, possibly a read error. This sequence joins TRBV27 and TRBJ1-1; D might be TRBD1 (5 bases). CDR1 is MNHEY and CDR2 is SMNVEV in the germline V gene (reference sequence). This CDR3 spans 18 amino acids. In DNA form, the CDR3 reads TGTGCCAGCACTTTAGTCCAGTTGGAGAGGGGACTGAACACCGAAGCTTTCTTT. Residues: CASTLVQLERGLNTEAFF.

This clonotype showed up just a few times. The chain employs TRBV4-1 and TRBJ2-3, with D uncertain. Deletions cut 1 base from V and 1 base from J, with 12 bases between. In germline, CDR1 is MGHRA, CDR2 YSYEKL. The CDR3 has 16 residues. CDR3 coding DNA: TGCGCCAGCAGCCAAGTAAACAACCGGGGCACAGATACGCAGTATTTT. Amino acid sequence: CASSQVNNRGTDTQYF.

This clonotype was seen a handful of times. V and J are TRBV4-2 and TRBJ2-3, with D perhaps TRBD2 (5 bases). This CDR3 spans 16 amino acids. Trimming cost V 0 bases and J 3 bases, with 13 bases left between them. Germline CDR1 and CDR2: LGHNA and YNFKEQ. The CDR3 reads CASSQERRLLTDTQYF. The DNA of the CDR3 is TGTGCCAGCAGCCAAGAGCGGAGGTTATTAACAGATACGCAGTATTTT.

This clonotype was picked up a small number of times. The chain is built from TRBV7-9 and TRBJ2-1; D unresolved. Trimming took off 1 base at V and 5 bases at J, with 15 bases between the two ends. CDR3 size: 16 residues. Germline CDR1 and CDR2: SEHNR and FQNEAQ (reference sequence). The CDR3 DNA reads TGTGCCAGCAGCTTAGTGGCGTTAGTAACGAACAATGAGCAGTTCTTC. This codes for CASSLVALVTNNEQFF.

The V call is TRBV4-3, the J call TRBJ2-2, with D unclear. V dropped 0 bases and J dropped 7 bases, with 12 bases sitting between them. The CDR3 loop spans 15 amino acids. The V gene's germline CDR1 is LGHNA and CDR2 YSLEER. DNA of the CDR3: TGCGCCAGCAGCCAAGACTCCGTGGGTTACGGGGAGCTGTTTTTT. It codes for CASSQDSVGYGELFF.